The rows below give T cell receptor beta chains drawn from one sample of a study of blood T cells in healthy people across ages. TCRdb processed the 5' RACE reads anew with MiXCR; each CDR3 protein has one entry. This sample has 760,000 or so distinct CDR3 sequences; roughly 25% occur once, and the top ten carry under 10%. The data were also submitted as part of a second study, on T cells of mothers and their children.

Sequencing was done on a sample of blood. These receptor sequences come from a boy aged 10-17 years in good health. Each CDR3 is given with its conserved first and last residue. D genes are given only for firm matches. Rows give clone size only sometimes, using once, few, many, or a class for an expanded clone.

D gene	clone size	V gene	J gene	CDR3 DNA	CDR3 protein
-	-	TRBV6-6	TRBJ1-2	TGTGCCAGCAGTTACTCTGGAGGGAGTGGCTATGGCTACACCTTC	CASSYSGGSGYGYTF
-	-	TRBV4-1	TRBJ2-5	TGCGTCAGCAGCCAACCGGGAACCTTAGACTTAGGGGAGCAGTACTTC	CVSSQPGTLDLGEQYF
TRBD1	many	TRBV28	TRBJ2-5	TGTGCCAGCAGTCGACAGGGGGCTGGAGAGACCCAGTACTTC	CASSRQGAGETQYF
-	once	TRBV7-9	TRBJ2-7	TGTGCCAGCAGCTTAGCCAGGGGATCATCCTACGAGCAGTACTTC	CASSLARGSSYEQYF
TRBD1	-	TRBV18	TRBJ2-5	TGTGCCAGCTCACCAGAGTCGGCAGGGGGATTGACCCAGTACTTC	CASSPESAGGLTQYF
-	few	TRBV9	TRBJ2-1	TGTGCCAGCAGTGTTATGGGAAGCTCCTACAATGAGCAGTTCTTC	CASSVMGSSYNEQFF
-	few	TRBV5-1	TRBJ2-5	TGCGCCAGCAGCTTACAGGGGAGGGAAGAGACCCAGTACTTC	CASSLQGREETQYF
TRBD2	-	TRBV6-1	TRBJ2-1	TGTGCCAGCAGTCGAACCGGGACAGGGACTAGCGGTGCCTACAATGAGCAGTTCTTC	CASSRTGTGTSGAYNEQFF
-	-	TRBV14	TRBJ1-2	TGTGCCAGCAGCTCGGACGGCTACTATGGCTACACCTTC	CASSSDGYYGYTF
-	-	TRBV5-1	TRBJ2-7	TGCGCCAGCAGCTTGGAGGTGGTCTACGAGCAGTACTTC	CASSLEVVYEQYF
-	-	TRBV27	TRBJ1-5	TGTGCCAGCAATGAGCGGGGCAATAGCAATCAGCCCCAGCATTTT	CASNERGNSNQPQHF
-	-	TRBV19	TRBJ1-6	TGTGCCAGTAGTAGCCGGCAATATAATTCACCCCTCCACTTT	CASSSRQYNSPLHF